The clone carrying this T cell receptor (beta chain) was picked up many times. The sample is drawn from a study of T cells after yellow fever vaccination. TCRdb reanalysed the 5' RACE reads using MiXCR and keeps one entry per CDR3 protein. The sample has 120,000 to 150,000 distinct CDR3 sequences; roughly 8% are singletons. The CDR3 loop spans 15 amino acids. Germline CDR1 SGHVS, CDR2 FQNEAQ. V was pared by 1 base and J by 3 bases, with 12 bases between. The source material was CD4+ T cells sorted from PBMCs, sampled 5 days after the yellow fever booster vaccination. The receptor's source is a young man who received the YFV17D yellow fever vaccine. V and J are TRBV7-8 and TRBJ1-2; the D is unclear. DNA of the CDR3: TGTGCCAGCAGCTTAGAGGTCGGAGCCTACTATGGCTACACCTTC. It encodes CASSLEVGAYYGYTF.